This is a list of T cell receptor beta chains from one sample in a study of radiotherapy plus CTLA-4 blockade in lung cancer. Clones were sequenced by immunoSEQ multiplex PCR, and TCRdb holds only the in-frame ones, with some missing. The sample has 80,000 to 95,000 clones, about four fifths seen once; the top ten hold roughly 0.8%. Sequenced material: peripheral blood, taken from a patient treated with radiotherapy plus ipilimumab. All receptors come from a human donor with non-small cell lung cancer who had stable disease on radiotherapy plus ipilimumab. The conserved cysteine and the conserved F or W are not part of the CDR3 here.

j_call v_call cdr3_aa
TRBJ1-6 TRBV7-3 ASRLENSPLH
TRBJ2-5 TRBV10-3 AISEWGASSQETQY
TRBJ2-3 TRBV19 ASRGPDTQY
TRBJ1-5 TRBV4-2 ASSQGLRGVRNQPQH
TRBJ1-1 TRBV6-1 ASDWNTEAF
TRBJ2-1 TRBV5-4 ASSLAVGGSYNEQF
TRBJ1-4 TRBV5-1 ASSLAMVGVTNEKLF
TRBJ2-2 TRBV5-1 ASSFRSAPTGELF
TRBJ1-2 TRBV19 ASSRDGGGEIYGYT
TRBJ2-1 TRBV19 ASSTGGRVDEQF
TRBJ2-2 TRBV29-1 SGLGTGELF
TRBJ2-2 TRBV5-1 ASSLARANGELF
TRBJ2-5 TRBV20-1 SAIIETQY
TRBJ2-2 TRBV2 ASVVRVSGSGTGELF
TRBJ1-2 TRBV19 ASSIDGREDYGYT
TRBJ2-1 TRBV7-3 ASSAGLAGAYNEQF
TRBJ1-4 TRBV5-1 ASSSDRTVEKLF
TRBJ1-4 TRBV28 ASISPGQGQEKLF
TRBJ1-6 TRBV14 ASSQDRERQGNSPLH
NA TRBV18 ASSPPLSGRSYEQY
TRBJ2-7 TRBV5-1 ASSLAAFGQPYEQY
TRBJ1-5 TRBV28 ASSAQGARRPQH
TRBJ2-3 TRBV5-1 ASSLIAGGLSGTDTQY
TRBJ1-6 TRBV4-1 ASSQDLVYRQRNSPLH
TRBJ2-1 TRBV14 ASSQRDSSYNEQF
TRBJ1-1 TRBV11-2 ASSLEPAAEAF
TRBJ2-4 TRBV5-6 ASSLTDPDTKNIQY
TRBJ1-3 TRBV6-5 ASSSGLTIY
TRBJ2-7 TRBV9 ASSGTSGRASPYEQY
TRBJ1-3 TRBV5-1 ASSFGFTGGLSGNTIY
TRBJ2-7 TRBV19 ASSLRTRNEQY
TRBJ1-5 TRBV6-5 ASSYTSASDQPQH
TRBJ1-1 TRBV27 ASSSWNTEAF
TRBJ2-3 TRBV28 ASSSGTSGHTDTQY
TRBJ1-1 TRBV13 ASELSGTGSEAF
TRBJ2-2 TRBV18 ASSPSSGIIAGELF
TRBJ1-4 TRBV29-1 SVATGSGEKLF
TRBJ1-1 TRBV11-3 ASSTGNSPGTEAF
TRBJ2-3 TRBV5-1 ASSLLGRTDTQY
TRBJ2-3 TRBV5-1 ASSLDRVGGTDTQY
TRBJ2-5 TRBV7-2 ASSLGGSEGTQY
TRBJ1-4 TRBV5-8 ASSPGQRNEKLF
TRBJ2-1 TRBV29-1 SATGTGSSYNEQF
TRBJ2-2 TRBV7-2 ASELGRNTGELF
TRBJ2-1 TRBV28 ASRTFLAGGFHNEQF
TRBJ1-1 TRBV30 AWKEAF
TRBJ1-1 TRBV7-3 ASSPRIGVNTEAF
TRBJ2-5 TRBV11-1 ASRPRLRAETQY
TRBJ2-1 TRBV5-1 ASSLLGEYNEQF